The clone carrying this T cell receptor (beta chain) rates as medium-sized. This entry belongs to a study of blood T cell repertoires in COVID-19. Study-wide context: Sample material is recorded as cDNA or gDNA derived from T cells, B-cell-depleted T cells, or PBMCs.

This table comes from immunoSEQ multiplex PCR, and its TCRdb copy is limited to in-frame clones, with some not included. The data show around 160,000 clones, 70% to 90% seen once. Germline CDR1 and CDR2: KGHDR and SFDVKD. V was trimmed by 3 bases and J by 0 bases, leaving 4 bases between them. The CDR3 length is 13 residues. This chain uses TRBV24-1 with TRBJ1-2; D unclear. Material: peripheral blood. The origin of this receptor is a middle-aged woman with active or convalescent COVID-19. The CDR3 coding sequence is TGTGCCACCAGTGATGACACTAACTATGGCTACACCTTC. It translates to CATSDDTNYGYTF.